A selection of T cell receptor beta chains follows, all from one sample in a study of T cell changes during pregnancy in multiple sclerosis. Only in-frame clones appear in the TCRdb table, and some are missing; sequencing was by immunoSEQ multiplex PCR. Of 45,000 to 60,000 clones listed, just over 90% are singletons. The sample was CD4+ T cells from peripheral blood mononuclear cells, taken in the second trimester of pregnancy. The receptor set was obtained from a female donor with multiple sclerosis, enrolled in a pregnancy study. Both conserved end residues are part of each CDR3. A D gene is named only where the DNA matches it firmly. The size entry is marked missing in some rows and otherwise reads once, few, many or a size class.

clone size	D gene	V gene	J gene	CDR3 protein	CDR3 DNA
.	.	TRBV28	TRBJ2-7	CASRESKPSYEQYF	TGTGCCAGCCGTGAGTCCAAGCCCTCCTACGAGCAGTACTTC
.	TRBD2	TRBV30	TRBJ2-5	CAWSGALGGLRETQYF	TGTGCCTGGAGTGGGGCCCTGGGAGGGCTGAGGGAGACCCAGTACTTC
.	TRBD2	TRBV5-1	TRBJ2-7	CASSIGLAGEDEQYF	TGCGCCAGCAGCATTGGACTAGCGGGAGAAGACGAGCAGTACTTC
.	.	TRBV29-1	TRBJ1-3	CSVALSGNTIYF	TGCAGCGTTGCCCTCTCTGGAAACACCATATATTTT
.	TRBD2	TRBV5-4	TRBJ2-5	CASSANPRTSGVETQYF	TGTGCCAGCAGCGCCAACCCCAGGACTAGCGGGGTAGAGACCCAGTACTTC
few	.	TRBV6-1	TRBJ1-1	CASSDSLNTEAFF	TGTGCCAGCAGTGATAGTTTGAACACTGAAGCTTTCTTT
.	.	TRBV6-6	TRBJ1-1	CASSYPSVAEAFF	TGTGCCAGCAGTTACCCCTCGGTCGCTGAAGCTTTCTTT
.	.	TRBV7-6	TRBJ1-5	CASSLGADSNQPQHF	TGTGCCAGCAGCTTAGGTGCGGATAGCAATCAGCCCCAGCATTTT
once	TRBD2	TRBV7-2	TRBJ2-2	CASRRLAGDTGELFF	TGTGCCAGCAGGCGACTAGCGGGAGACACCGGGGAGCTGTTTTTT
.	.	TRBV5-1	TRBJ1-5	CASSRDGQTNQPQHF	TGCGCCAGCAGTCGGGATGGACAGACGAATCAGCCCCAGCATTTT
.	TRBD2	TRBV4-1	TRBJ2-2	CASSQDAGGRAQDAGELFF	TGCGCCAGCAGCCAAGATGCGGGCGGGAGGGCCCAAGACGCCGGGGAGCTGTTTTTT
.	.	TRBV6-6	TRBJ2-7	CASSYSWAITYEQYF	TGTGCCAGCAGTTACTCTTGGGCTATAACCTACGAGCAGTACTTC
.	TRBD1	TRBV15	TRBJ1-4	CATSRGQGALTNEKLFF	TGTGCCACCAGCAGAGGGCAGGGGGCCTTAACTAATGAAAAACTGTTTTTT
.	TRBD1	TRBV6-1	TRBJ2-2	CASNRDSHTGELFF	TGTGCCAGCAACCGGGACAGTCACACCGGGGAGCTGTTTTTT
once	.	TRBV7-2	TRBJ2-1	CASSLIMGGAYNEQFF	TGTGCCAGCAGCTTAATTATGGGGGGGGCTTACAATGAGCAGTTCTTC
few	.	TRBV14	TRBJ1-1	CASSQARRGGEAFF	TGTGCCAGCAGCCAAGCCCGGAGGGGAGGGGAAGCTTTCTTT
.	.	TRBV27	TRBJ2-2	CASSLGQGSYTGELFF	TGTGCCAGCAGTTTGGGGCAGGGATCTTACACCGGGGAGCTGTTTTTT
.	TRBD1	TRBV10-2	TRBJ1-1	CASSGRGQTEAFF	TGCGCCAGCAGTGGGAGGGGGCAAACTGAAGCTTTCTTT
.	TRBD1	TRBV2	TRBJ2-5	CASRATGGETQYF	TGTGCCAGCAGAGCCACAGGGGGAGAGACCCAGTACTTC
.	.	TRBV30	TRBJ1-2	CAWGSRGDNGYTF	TGTGCCTGGGGTTCGCGGGGCGACAATGGCTACACCTTC
.	TRBD2	TRBV28	TRBJ2-5	CASSPSGWQETQYF	TGTGCCAGCAGTCCTAGCGGCTGGCAAGAGACCCAGTACTTC
.	.	TRBV7-2	TRBJ2-7	CASNLDSVNEQYF	TGTGCCAGCAACCTAGACAGCGTCAACGAGCAGTACTTC
.	.	TRBV29-1	TRBJ2-4	CSVTRAKNIQYF	TGCAGCGTTACTCGGGCCAAAAACATTCAGTACTTC
.	TRBD2	TRBV5-1	TRBJ2-1	CASSLAPGWGGRAYNEQFF	TGCGCCAGCAGCTTGGCCCCCGGTTGGGGCGGGAGGGCCTACAATGAGCAGTTCTTC
.	.	TRBV19	TRBJ2-7	CASTGTQAYEQYF	TGTGCCAGTACTGGGACACAAGCCTACGAGCAGTACTTC
.	.	TRBV10-3	TRBJ2-1	CAISESGTRGGNNEQFF	TGTGCCATCAGTGAGTCTGGCACTAGGGGAGGAAACAATGAGCAGTTCTTC
.	.	TRBV7-8	TRBJ1-2	CASSLVESGGYTF	TGTGCCAGCAGCTTAGTCGAATCGGGGGGCTACACCTTC
.	TRBD1	TRBV19	TRBJ1-1	CASSMVDRGSLHTEAFF	TGTGCCAGTAGTATGGTGGACAGGGGCAGTCTCCACACTGAAGCTTTCTTT
.	TRBD2	TRBV6-5	TRBJ2-1	CASSQAPTSAEQFF	TGTGCCAGCAGTCAAGCCCCTACTAGCGCTGAGCAGTTCTTC
.	.	TRBV11-2	TRBJ1-1	CASSLVNENEAFF	TGTGCCAGCAGCTTAGTGAATGAGAATGAAGCTTTCTTT
.	.	TRBV6-1	TRBJ2-5	CASSVRGETQYF	TGTGCCAGCAGCGTACGAGGGGAGACCCAGTACTTC
.	.	TRBV6-1	TRBJ1-5	CASSEARMGGSVSNQPQHF	TGTGCCAGCAGTGAAGCCCGGATGGGGGGGTCCGTTAGCAATCAGCCCCAGCATTTT
.	TRBD1	TRBV19	TRBJ1-3	CASSTQGPGNTIYF	TGTGCCAGTAGTACACAGGGGCCTGGAAACACCATATATTTT
.	.	TRBV4-2	TRBJ2-1	CASSQSTRAGEQFF	TGTGCCAGCAGCCAATCGACCAGGGCTGGTGAGCAGTTCTTC
.	.	TRBV6-7	TRBJ2-1	CASSRSKSYNEQFF	TGTGCCAGCAGTCGGTCCAAATCCTACAATGAGCAGTTCTTC
.	TRBD2	TRBV11-2	TRBJ2-3	CASSLDSAGGTDTQYF	TGTGCCAGCAGCTTAGATTCGGCGGGGGGCACAGATACGCAGTATTTT
.	.	TRBV14	TRBJ2-7	CASSQYGQSSYEQYF	TGTGCCAGCAGCCAATATGGGCAGTCGTCCTACGAGCAGTACTTC